This T cell receptor beta chain appears in the sequencing data of a study of cytomegalovirus exposure and HLA in healthy donors. Study-wide points: Later genetic work tied a missense DCLRE1C variant to beta-chain V and J trimming.

Regarding this clone: As yet, its antigen is unknown.

This CDR3 is built from 14 residues. V was cut by 8 bases and J by 4 bases, with 15 bases left in between. Germline CDR1 LNHDA, CDR2 SQIVND (reference sequence). PCR employed 60 Vbeta and 13 Jbeta primers. Sequencing was performed with immunoSEQ multiplex PCR; in TCRdb, only in-frame clones are kept and a portion is missing. The sample shows about 92,000 clones, approximately 80% of them seen only once. The sequence came from a young man in good health and CMV-seronegative. The rearrangement uses TRBV19 and TRBJ1-5; weak D call: TRBD1 (6 bases). The specimen sequenced was PBMCs. In nucleotides, the CDR3 is TGTGCCAGTTTCCCGGGCAGGGGAAATCAGCCCCAGCATTTT. Its protein product is CASFPGRGNQPQHF.